The clone carrying this T cell receptor (beta chain) appeared a few times. The data originate from a study of blood T cells in healthy people across ages. The germline V and J ends were trimmed by 2 bases and 9 bases, with 5 bases remaining between them. The germline V gene has CDR1 SNHLY and CDR2 FYNNEI. The CDR3 runs 11 residues. Sample-barcoded 5' priming and a J-beta primer mix drove a second PCR of 7 to 11 cycles. TCRdb redid the calling of the 5' RACE reads with MiXCR, one entry per CDR3 protein. The repertoire holds about 1,500,000 distinct CDR3 sequences, about 40% seen once, with approximately 7.9% in the top ten.

The TCR originated in a young woman in good health. Sequences were obtained from blood. The chain combines TRBV2 with TRBJ2-1; D uncertain. CDR3 region: CASSEYTEQFF. DNA of the CDR3: TGTGCCAGCAGTGAATATACTGAGCAGTTCTTC.